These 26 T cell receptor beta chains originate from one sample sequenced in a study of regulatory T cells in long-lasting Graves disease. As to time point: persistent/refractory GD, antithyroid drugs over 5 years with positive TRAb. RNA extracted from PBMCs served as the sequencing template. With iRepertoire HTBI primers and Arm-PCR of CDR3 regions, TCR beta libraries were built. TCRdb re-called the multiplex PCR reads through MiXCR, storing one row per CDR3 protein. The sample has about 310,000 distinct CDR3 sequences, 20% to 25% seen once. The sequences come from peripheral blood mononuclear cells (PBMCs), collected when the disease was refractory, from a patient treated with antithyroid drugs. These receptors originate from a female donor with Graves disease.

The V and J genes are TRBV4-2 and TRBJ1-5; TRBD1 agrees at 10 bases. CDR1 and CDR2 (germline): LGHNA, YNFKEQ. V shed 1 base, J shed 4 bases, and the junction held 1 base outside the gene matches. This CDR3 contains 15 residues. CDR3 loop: CASSQVGQGNQPQHF. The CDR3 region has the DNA TGTGCCAGCAGCCAAGTGGGACAGGGGAATCAGCCCCAGCATTTT.

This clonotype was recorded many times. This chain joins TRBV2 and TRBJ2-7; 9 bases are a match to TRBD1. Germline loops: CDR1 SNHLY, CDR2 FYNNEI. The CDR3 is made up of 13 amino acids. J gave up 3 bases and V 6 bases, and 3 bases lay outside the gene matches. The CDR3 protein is CASSGQGIYEQYF. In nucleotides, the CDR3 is TGTGCCAGCAGCGGACAGGGGATCTACGAGCAGTACTTC.

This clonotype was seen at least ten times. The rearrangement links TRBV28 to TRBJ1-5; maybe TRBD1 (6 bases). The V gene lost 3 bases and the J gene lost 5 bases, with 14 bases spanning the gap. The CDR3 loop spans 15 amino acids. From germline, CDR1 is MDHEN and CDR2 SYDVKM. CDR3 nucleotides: TGTGCCAGCAGTTTTCAGGGGACGGCTTATCAGCCCCAGCATTTT. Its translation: CASSFQGTAYQPQHF.

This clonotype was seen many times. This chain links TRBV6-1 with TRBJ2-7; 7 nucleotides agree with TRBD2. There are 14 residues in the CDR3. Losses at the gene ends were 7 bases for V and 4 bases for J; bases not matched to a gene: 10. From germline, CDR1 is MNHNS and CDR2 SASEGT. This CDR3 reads CASTDGRNSYEQYF. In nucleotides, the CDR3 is TGTGCCAGCACGGACGGGAGGAACTCTTACGAGCAGTACTTC.

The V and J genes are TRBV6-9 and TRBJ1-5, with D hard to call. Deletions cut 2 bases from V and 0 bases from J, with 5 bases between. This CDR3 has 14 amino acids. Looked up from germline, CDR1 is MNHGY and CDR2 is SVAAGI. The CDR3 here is CASSYKYSNQPQHF. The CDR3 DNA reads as TGTGCCAGCAGTTATAAATATAGCAATCAGCCCCAGCATTTT.

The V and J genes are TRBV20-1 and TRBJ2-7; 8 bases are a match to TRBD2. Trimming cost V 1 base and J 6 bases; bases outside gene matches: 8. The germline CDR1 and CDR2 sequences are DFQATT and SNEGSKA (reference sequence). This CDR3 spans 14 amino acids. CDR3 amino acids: CSARAGGGRGEQYF. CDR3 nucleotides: TGCAGTGCTAGAGCCGGGGGGGGCCGGGGCGAGCAGTACTTC.

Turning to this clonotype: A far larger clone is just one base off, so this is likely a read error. The CDR3 here is CASSSGTGFGYTF. The CDR3 DNA is TGTGCCAGCAGTTCCGGGACAGGGTTCGGCTACACCTTC. The V and J genes are TRBV6-2 or TRBV6-3 and TRBJ1-2; TRBD1 matches at 9 bases. The germline V gene has CDR1 MNHEY and CDR2 SVGEGT. The CDR3 has 13 residues. Trimming removed 4 bases from V and 8 bases from J; junction bases left unmatched: 5.

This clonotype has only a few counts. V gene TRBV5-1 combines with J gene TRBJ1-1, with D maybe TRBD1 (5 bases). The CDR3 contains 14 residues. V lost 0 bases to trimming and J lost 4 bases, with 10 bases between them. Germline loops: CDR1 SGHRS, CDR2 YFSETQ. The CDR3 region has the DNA TGCGCCAGCAGCTTGGAAAGACAGTTCACTGAAGCTTTCTTT. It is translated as CASSLERQFTEAFF.

CDR3 residues: CSARLTNTGELFF. CDR3 DNA: TGCAGTGCTAGACTGACGAACACCGGGGAGCTGTTTTTT. J is TRBJ2-2 and V is TRBV20-1; D unclear. CDR1 and CDR2 (germline): DFQATT, SNEGSKA (reference sequence). The CDR3 is 13 residues long. V was cut by 2 bases and J by 0 bases, with 4 bases left in between.

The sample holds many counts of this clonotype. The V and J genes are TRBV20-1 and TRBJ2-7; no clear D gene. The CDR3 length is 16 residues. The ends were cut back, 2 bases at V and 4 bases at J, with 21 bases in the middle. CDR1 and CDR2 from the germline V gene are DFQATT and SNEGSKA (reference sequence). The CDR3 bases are TGCAGTGCTAGAATCCAATTTGAGCCCAGCGAGTACGAGCAGTACTTC. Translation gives CSARIQFEPSEYEQYF.

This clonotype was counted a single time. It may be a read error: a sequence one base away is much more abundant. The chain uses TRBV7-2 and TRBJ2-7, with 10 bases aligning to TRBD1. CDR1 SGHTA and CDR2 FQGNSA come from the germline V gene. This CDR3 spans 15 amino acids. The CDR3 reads CASSYSRDRGYGQYF. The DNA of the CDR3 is TGTGCCAGCAGTTACTCCCGGGACAGGGGTTACGGGCAGTACTTC.

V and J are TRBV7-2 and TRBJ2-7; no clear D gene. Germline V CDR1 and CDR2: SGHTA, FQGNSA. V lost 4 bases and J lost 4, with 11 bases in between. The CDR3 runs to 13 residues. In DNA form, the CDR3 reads TGTGCCAGCAGCTCCGCCTCAGGTTACGAGCAGTACTTC. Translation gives CASSSASGYEQYF.

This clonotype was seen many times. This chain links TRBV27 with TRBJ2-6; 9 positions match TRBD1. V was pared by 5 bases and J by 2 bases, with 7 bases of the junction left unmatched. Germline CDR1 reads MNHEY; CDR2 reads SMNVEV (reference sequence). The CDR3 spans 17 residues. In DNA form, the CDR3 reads TGTGCCAGCAGTGCCGGGACAGGGTCCCCTGGGGCCAACGTCCTGACTTTC. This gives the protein CASSAGTGSPGANVLTF.

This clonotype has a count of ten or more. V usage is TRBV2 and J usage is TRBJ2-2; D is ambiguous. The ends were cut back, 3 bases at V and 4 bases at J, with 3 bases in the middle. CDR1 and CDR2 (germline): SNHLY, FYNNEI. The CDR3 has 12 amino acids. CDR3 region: CASSDRTGELFF. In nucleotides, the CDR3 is TGTGCCAGCAGTGACCGCACCGGGGAGCTGTTTTTT. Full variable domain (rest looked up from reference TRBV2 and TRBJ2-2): EPEVTQTPSHQVTQMGQEVILRCVPISNHLYFYWYRQILGQKVEFLVSFYNNEISEKSEIFDDQFSVERPDGSNFTLKIRSTKLEDSAMYFCASSDRTGELFFGEGSRLTVL.

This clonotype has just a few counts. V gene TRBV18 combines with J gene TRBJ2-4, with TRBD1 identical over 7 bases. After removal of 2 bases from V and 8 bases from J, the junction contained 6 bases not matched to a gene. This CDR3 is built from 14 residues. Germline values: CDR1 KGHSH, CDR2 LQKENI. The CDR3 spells CASSPGTGVDIQYF. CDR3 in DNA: TGTGCCAGCTCACCAGGCACAGGGGTAGACATTCAGTACTTC.

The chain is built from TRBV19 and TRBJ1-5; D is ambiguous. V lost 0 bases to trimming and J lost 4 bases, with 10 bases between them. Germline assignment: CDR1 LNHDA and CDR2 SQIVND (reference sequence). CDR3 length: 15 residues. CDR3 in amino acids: CASSIDLGANQPQHF. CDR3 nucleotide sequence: TGTGCCAGTAGTATAGATCTCGGAGCTAATCAGCCCCAGCATTTT.

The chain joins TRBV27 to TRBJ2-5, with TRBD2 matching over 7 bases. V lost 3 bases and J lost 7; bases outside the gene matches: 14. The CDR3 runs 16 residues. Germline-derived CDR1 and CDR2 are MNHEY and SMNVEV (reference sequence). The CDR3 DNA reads TGTGCCAGCAGTTTCTCCTCGGGGGGAGAGATGAGGACCCAGTACTTC. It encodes CASSFSSGGEMRTQYF.

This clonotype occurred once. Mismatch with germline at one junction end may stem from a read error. The CDR3 DNA reads TGTGCCAGCAACCAAGGTATCTCCAGGGCCCTCGGCGAGCAGTACTTC. It specifies CASNQGISRALGEQYF. The chain combines TRBV3-1 with TRBJ2-7; TRBD1 is a possible D gene (5 bases). Germline V gene data show CDR1 as LGHDT and CDR2 as YNNKEL (reference sequence). The CDR3 length is 16 residues.

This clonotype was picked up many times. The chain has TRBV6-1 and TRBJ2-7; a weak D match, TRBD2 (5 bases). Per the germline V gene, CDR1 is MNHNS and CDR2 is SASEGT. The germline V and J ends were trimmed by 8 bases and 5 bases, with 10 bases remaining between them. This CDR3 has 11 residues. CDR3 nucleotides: TGTGCCAGCGGGGTGCGGGACGAGCAGTACTTC. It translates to CASGVRDEQYF.

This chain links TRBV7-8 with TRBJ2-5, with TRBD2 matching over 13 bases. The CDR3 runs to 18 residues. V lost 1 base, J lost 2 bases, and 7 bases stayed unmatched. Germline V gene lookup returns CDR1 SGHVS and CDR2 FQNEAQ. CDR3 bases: TGTGCCAGCAGCTTAGACAGACAACTAGCGGGAGGGCAAGAGACCCAGTACTTC. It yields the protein CASSLDRQLAGGQETQYF.

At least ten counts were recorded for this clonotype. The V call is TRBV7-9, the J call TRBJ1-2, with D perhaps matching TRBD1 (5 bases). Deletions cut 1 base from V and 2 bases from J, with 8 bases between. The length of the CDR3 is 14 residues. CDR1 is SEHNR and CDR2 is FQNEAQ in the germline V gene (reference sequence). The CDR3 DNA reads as TGTGCCAGCAGCTTAGTACCAGGGAACTATGGCTACACCTTC. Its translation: CASSLVPGNYGYTF.

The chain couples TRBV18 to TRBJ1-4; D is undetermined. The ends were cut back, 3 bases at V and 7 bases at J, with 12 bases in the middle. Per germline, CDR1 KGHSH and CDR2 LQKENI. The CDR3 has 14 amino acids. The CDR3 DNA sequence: TGTGCCAGCTCACCGTTTGAGGACGGTGAAAAACTGTTTTTT. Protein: CASSPFEDGEKLFF. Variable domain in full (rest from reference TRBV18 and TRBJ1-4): NAGVMQNPRHLVRRRGQEARLRCSPMKGHSHVYWYRQLPEEGLKFMVYLQKENIIDESGMPKERFSAEFPKEGPSILRIQQVVRGDSAAYFCASSPFEDGEKLFFGSGTQLSVL.

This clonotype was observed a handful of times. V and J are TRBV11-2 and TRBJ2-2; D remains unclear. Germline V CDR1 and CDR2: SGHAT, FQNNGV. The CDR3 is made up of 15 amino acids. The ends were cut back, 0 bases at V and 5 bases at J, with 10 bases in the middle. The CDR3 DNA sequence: TGTGCCAGCAGCTTAGATAAGGCGACAACCGGGGAGCTGTTTTTT. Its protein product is CASSLDKATTGELFF.

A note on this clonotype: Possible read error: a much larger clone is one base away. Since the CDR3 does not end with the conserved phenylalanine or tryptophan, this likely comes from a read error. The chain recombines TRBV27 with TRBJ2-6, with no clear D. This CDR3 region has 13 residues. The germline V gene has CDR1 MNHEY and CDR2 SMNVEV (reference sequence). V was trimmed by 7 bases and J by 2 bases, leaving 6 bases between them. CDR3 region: CASKTAGANVLTL. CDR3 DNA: TGTGCCAGCAAAACAGCTGGGGCCAACGTCCTGACTCTC.

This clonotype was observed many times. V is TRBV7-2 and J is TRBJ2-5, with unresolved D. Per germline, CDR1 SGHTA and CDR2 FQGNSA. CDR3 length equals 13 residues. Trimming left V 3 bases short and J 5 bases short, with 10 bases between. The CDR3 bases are TGTGCCAGCAGCTTTAAGGGCGTGGAGACCCAGTACTTC. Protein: CASSFKGVETQYF.

The CDR3 spells CASSPTGMPQHF. As DNA, the CDR3 is TGTGCCAGCAGTCCCACCGGCATGCCCCAGCATTTT. This chain links TRBV27 with TRBJ1-5; D unresolved. V lost 5 bases to trimming and J lost 9 bases, with 11 bases between them. The germline gives CDR1 MNHEY, CDR2 SMNVEV (reference sequence). The CDR3 covers 12 residues.